This T cell receptor beta chain was identified in a study of T cells in Graves' hyperthyroidism and ophthalmopathy. Overall study findings and caveats: Researchers found most expanded thyroid clonotypes above 0.001 in blood as well.

V lost 5 bases and J 3 bases, leaving 14 bases between the germline ends. Germline V gene sequence: CDR1 SEHNR, CDR2 FQNEAQ (reference sequence). CDR3 size: 14 residues. The cohort's ophthalmopathy patients, a group with duration under 3 months, had a Clinical Activity Score of at least 3 and a NOSPECS grade of at least 4. PBMCs were sourced from roughly 9.3 ml fresh peripheral blood. From RNA transcripts, TCR beta CDR3 regions were amplified. First-round RT-PCR of the TCR CDR3 relied on the HTBI primer set. TCRdb used MiXCR to reprocess the multiplex PCR reads, holding one entry per CDR3 protein. The sample lists 220,000 or so distinct CDR3 sequences, approximately 16% occurring once. Many counts were recorded for this clonotype. Its target is unknown.

The TCR was taken from a woman younger than 30 with Graves' ophthalmopathy. The chain combines TRBV7-9 with TRBJ2-7, with D tentatively TRBD1 (5 bases). Sequencing was done on a sample of blood. CDR3 nucleotide sequence: TGTGCCAGCAGCCCCACGGACATGATCTACGAGCAGTACTTC. It specifies CASSPTDMIYEQYF.